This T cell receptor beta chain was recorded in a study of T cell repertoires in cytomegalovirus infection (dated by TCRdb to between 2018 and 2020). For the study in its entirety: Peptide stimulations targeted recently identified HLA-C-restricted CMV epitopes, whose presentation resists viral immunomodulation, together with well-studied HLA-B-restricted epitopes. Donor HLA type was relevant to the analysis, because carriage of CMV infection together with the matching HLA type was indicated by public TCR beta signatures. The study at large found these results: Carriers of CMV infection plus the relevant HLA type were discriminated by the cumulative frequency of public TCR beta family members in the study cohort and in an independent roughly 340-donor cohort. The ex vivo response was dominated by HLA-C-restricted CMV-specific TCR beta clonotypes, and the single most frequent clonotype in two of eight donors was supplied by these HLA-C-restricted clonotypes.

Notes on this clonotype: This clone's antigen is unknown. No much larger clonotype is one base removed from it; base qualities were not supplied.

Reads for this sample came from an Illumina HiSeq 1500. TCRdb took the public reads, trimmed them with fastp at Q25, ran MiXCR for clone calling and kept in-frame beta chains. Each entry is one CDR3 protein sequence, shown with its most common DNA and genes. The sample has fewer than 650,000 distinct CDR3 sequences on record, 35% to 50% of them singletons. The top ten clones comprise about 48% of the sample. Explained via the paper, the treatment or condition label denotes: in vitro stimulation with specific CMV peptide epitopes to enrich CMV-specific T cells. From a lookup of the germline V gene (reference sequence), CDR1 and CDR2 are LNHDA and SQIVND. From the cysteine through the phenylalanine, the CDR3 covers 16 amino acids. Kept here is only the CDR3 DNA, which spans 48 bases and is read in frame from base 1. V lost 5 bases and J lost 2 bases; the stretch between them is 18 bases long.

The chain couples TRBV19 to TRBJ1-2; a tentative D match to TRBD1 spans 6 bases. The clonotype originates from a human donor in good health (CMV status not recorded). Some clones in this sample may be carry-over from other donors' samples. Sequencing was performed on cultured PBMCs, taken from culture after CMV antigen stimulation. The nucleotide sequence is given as TGTGCCAGTAGTGGCCCGGGACACGAACTAAACTATGGCTACACCTTC. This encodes CASSGPGHELNYGYTF.